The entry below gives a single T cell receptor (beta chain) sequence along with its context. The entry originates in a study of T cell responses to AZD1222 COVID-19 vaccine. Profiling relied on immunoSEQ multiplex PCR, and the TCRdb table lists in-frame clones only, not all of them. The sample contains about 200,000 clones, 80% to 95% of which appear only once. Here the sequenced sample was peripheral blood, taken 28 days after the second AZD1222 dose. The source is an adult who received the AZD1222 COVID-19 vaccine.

The DNA for the CDR3 is TGTGCCAGCAGTTCCTACAGGGTGCCCTACGAGCAGTACTTC. As protein: CASSSYRVPYEQYF. V gene TRBV28 combines with J gene TRBJ2-7, with D perhaps matching TRBD1 (6 bases). This CDR3 has 14 amino acids. V gave up 4 bases and J gave up 2 bases, with 12 bases separating them. Germline loops: CDR1 MDHEN, CDR2 SYDVKM.